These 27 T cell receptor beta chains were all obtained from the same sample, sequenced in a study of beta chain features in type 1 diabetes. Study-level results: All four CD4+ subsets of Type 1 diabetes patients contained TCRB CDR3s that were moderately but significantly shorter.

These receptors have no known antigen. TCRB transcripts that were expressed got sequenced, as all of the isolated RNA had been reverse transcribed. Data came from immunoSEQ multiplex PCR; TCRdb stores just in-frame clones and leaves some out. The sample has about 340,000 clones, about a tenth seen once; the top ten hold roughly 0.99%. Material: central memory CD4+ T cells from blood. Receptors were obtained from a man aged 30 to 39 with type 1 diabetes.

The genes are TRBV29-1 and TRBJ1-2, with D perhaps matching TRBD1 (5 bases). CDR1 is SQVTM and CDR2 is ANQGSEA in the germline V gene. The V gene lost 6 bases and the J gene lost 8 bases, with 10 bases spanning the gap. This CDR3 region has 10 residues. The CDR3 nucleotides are TGCAGCGTATGGACACGGGGCTACACCTTC. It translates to CSVWTRGYTF.

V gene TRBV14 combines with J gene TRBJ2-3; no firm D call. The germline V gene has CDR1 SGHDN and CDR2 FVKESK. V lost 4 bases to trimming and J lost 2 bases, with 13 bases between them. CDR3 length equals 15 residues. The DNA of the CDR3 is TGTGCCAGCAGCCGGATACCGACTTCCACAGATACGCAGTATTTT. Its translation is CASSRIPTSTDTQYF.

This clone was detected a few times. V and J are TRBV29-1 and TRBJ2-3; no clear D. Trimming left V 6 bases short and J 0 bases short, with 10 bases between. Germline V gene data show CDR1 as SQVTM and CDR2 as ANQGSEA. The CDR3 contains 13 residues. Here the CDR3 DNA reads TGCAGCGTAGGAGTAGGCAGCACAGATACGCAGTATTTT. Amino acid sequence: CSVGVGSTDTQYF.

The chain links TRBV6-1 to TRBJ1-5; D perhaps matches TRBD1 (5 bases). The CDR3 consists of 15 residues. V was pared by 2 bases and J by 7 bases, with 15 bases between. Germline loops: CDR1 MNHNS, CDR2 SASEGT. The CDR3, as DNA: TGTGCCAGCAGTGAAATCCGGGGGGGATTGCAGCCCCAGCATTTT. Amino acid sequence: CASSEIRGGLQPQHF.

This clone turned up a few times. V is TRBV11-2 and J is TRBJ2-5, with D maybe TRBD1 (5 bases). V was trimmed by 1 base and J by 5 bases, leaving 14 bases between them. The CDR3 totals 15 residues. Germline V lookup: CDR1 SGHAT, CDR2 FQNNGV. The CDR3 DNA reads TGTGCCAGCAGCTTAGTGGGCCTTGGGGCGGAGACCCAGTACTTC. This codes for CASSLVGLGAETQYF.

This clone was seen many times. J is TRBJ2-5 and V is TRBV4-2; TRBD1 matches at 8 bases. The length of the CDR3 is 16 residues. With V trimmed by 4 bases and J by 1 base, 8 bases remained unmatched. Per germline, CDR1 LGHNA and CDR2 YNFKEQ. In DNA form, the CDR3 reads TGTGCCAGCAGCCGTGACAGGGGCGATCCCCAAGAGACCCAGTACTTC. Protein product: CASSRDRGDPQETQYF.

The CDR3 bases are TGCGCCAGCGTCGGGGACAGGGTTTACGAGCAGTACTTC. Protein: CASVGDRVYEQYF. The V gene is TRBV5-1, the J gene TRBJ2-5, with 9 bases matching TRBD1. The DNA matches TRBJ2-7 better at its end, which makes the J call doubtful. CDR1 and CDR2 (germline): SGHRS, YFSETQ. The CDR3 is made up of 13 amino acids.

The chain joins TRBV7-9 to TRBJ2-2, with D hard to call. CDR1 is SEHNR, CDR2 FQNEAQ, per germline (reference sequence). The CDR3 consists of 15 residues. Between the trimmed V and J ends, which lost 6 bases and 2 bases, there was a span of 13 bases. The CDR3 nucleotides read TGTGCCAGCAGGCAGCCGACAAGTAACACCGGGGAGCTGTTTTTT. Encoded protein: CASRQPTSNTGELFF.

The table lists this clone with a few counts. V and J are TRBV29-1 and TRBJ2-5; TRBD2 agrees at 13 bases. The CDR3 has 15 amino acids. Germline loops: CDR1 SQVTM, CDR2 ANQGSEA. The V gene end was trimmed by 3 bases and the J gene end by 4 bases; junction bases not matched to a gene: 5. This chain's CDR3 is CSVESTSGGPETQYF. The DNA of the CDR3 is TGCAGCGTTGAGTCGACTAGCGGGGGGCCAGAGACCCAGTACTTC.

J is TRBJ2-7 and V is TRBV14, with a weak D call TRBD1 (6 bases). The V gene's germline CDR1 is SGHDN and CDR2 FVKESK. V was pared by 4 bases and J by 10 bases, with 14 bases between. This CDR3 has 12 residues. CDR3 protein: CASSLSNRVQYF. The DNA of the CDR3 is TGTGCCAGCAGCCTTAGTAACAGGGTCCAGTACTTC.

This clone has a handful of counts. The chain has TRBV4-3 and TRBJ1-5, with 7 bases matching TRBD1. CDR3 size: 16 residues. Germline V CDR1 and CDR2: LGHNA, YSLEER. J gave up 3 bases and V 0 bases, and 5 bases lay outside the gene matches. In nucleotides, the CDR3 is TGCGCCAGCAGCCAAGATCACAGGGGAGTCAATCAGCCCCAGCATTTT. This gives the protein CASSQDHRGVNQPQHF.

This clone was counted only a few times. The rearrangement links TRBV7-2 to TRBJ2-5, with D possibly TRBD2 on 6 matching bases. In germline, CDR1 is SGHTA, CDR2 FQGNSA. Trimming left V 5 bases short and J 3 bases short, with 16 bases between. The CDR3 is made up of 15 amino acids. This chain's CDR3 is CASSNHGEEKETQYF. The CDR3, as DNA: TGTGCCAGCAGCAACCATGGGGAGGAAAAAGAGACCCAGTACTTC.

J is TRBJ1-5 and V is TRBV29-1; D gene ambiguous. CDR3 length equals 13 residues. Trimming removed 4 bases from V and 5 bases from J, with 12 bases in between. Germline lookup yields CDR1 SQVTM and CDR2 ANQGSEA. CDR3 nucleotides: TGCAGCGTTGTATCCGGGTTGGATCAGCCCCAGCATTTT. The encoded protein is CSVVSGLDQPQHF.

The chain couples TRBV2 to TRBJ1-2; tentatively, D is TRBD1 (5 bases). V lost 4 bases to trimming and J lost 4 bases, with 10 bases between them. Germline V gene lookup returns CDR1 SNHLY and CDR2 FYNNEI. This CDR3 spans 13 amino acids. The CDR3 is CASSGDGAYGYTF. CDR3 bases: TGTGCCAGCAGTGGGGACGGAGCCTATGGCTACACCTTC.

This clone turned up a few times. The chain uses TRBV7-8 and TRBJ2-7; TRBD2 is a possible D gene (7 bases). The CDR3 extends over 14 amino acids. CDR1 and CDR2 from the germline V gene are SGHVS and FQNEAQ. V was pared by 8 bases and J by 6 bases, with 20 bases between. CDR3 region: CASRGSGGASEQYF. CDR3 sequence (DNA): TGTGCCAGCCGAGGTTCGGGGGGCGCTTCCGAGCAGTACTTC.

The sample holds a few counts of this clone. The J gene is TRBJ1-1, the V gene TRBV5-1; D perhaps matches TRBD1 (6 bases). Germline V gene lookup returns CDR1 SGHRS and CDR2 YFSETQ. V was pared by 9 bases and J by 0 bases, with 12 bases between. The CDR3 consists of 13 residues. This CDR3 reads CATKTGMNTEAFF. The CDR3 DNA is TGCGCCACCAAGACAGGTATGAACACTGAAGCTTTCTTT. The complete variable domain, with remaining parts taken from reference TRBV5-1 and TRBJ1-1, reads KAGVTQTPRYLIKTRGQQVTLSCSPISGHRSVSWYQQTPGQGLQFLFEYFSETQRNKGNFPGRFSGRQFSNSRSEMNVSTLELGDSALYLCATKTGMNTEAFFGQGTRLTVV.

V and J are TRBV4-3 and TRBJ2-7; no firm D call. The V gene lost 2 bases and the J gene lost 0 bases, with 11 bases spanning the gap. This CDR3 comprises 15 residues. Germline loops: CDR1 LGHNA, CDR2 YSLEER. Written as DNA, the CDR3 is TGCGCCAGCAGCCAACGACCACACGACTCCTACGAGCAGTACTTC. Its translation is CASSQRPHDSYEQYF.

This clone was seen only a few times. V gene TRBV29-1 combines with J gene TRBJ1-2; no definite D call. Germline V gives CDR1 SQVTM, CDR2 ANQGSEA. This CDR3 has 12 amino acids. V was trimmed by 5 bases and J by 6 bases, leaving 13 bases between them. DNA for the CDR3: TGCAGCGTTTACCGGACGGTGAATGGCTACACCTTC. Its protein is CSVYRTVNGYTF.

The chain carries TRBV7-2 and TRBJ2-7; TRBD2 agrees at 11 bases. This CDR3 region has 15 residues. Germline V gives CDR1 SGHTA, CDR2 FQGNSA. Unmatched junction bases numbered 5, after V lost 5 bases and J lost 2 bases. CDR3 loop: CASSRNSGGAYEQYF. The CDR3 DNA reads TGTGCCAGCAGCAGAAATAGCGGGGGGGCCTACGAGCAGTACTTC. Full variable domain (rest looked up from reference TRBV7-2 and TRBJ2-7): GAGVSQSPSNKVTEKGKDVELRCDPISGHTALYWYRQSLGQGLEFLIYFQGNSAPDKSGLPSDRFSAERTGGSVSTLTIQRTQQEDSAVYLCASSRNSGGAYEQYFGPGTRLTVT.

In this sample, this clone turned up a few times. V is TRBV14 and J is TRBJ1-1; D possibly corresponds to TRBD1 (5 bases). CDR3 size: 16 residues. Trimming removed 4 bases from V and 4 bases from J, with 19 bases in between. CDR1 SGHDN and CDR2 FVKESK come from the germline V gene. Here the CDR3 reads CASSLLGGGRGTEAFF. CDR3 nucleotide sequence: TGTGCCAGCAGCCTCCTCGGCGGGGGAAGGGGCACTGAAGCTTTCTTT.

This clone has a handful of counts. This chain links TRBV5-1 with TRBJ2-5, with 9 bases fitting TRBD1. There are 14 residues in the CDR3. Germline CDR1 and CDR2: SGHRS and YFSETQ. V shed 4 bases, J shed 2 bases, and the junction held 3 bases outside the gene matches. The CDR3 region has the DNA TGCGCCAGCAGCAGCGGGACAGGGCAAGAGACCCAGTACTTC. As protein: CASSSGTGQETQYF. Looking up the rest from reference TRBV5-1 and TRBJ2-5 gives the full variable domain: KAGVTQTPRYLIKTRGQQVTLSCSPISGHRSVSWYQQTPGQGLQFLFEYFSETQRNKGNFPGRFSGRQFSNSRSEMNVSTLELGDSALYLCASSSGTGQETQYFGPGTRLLVL.

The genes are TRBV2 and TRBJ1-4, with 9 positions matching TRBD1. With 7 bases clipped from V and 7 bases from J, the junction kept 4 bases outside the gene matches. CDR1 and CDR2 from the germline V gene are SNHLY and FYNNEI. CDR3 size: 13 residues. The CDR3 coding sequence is TGTGCCAGCAATGGGGACAGGGCTGAAAAACTGTTTTTT. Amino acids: CASNGDRAEKLFF. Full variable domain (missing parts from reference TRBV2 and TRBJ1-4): EPEVTQTPSHQVTQMGQEVILRCVPISNHLYFYWYRQILGQKVEFLVSFYNNEISEKSEIFDDQFSVERPDGSNFTLKIRSTKLEDSAMYFCASNGDRAEKLFFGSGTQLSVL.

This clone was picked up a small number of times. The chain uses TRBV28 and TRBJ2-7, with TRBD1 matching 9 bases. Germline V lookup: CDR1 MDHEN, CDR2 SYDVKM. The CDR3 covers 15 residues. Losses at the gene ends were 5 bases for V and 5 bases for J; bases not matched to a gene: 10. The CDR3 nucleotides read TGTGCCAGCAGTAGGACCGGGACAGGGTCCCACGAGCAGTACTTC. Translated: CASSRTGTGSHEQYF.

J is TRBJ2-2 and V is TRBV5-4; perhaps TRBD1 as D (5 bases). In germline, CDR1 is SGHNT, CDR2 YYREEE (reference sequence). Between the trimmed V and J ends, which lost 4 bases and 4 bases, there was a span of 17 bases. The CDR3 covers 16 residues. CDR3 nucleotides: TGTGCCAGCAGCCCCGGCGCCAACCAGGGCACCGGGGAGCTGTTTTTT. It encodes CASSPGANQGTGELFF.

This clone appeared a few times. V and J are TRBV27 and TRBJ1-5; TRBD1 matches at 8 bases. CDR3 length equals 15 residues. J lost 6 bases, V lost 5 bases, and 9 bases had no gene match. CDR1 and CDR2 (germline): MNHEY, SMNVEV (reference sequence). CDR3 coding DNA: TGTGCCAGCAGTACACAGCAGGGGGCCGGTCAGCCCCAGCATTTT. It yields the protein CASSTQQGAGQPQHF.

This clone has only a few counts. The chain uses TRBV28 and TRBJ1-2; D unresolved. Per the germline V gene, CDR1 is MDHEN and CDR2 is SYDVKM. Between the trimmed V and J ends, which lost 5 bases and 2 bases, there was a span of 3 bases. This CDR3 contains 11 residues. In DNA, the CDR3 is TGTGCCAGCAGTGAGAACTATGGCTACACCTTC. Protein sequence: CASSENYGYTF.

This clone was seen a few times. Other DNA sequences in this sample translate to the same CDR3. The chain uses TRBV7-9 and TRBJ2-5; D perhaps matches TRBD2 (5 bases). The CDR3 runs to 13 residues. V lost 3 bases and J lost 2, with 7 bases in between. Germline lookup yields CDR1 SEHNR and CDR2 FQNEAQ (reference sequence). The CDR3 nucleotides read TGTGCCAGCAGCTTCGGGGTTCAAGAGACCCAGTACTTC. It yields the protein CASSFGVQETQYF.